The 22 T cell receptor beta chains given below trace back to one sample, sequenced in a study of human T cells and chemical hapten exposure. Time point meaning: pre-sensitization, week 0. The treatment was: therapeutic diphenylcyclopropenone sensitization with weekly scalp DPC. TCRdb redid the calling of the RACE reads with MiXCR, one entry per CDR3 protein. Among roughly 100,000 distinct CDR3 sequences listed, roughly a tenth were seen once. This specimen was whole blood, taken in connection with sensitization to the hapten diphenylcyclopropenone (DPC). The origin of the receptors is a woman in her sixties with alopecia areata. Some clones in this sample may be carry-over from other donors' samples.

The table lists this clonotype with a few counts. The chain recombines TRBV7-6 with TRBJ2-1; D possibly uses TRBD1 or TRBD2 (6 bases each). CDR3 length: 17 amino acids. Looked up from germline, CDR1 is SGHVS and CDR2 is FNYEAQ. V lost 0 bases and J 0 bases, leaving 12 bases between the germline ends. The CDR3 loop is CASSLAGGQYSYNEQFF. The CDR3 bases are TGTGCCAGCAGCTTAGCAGGGGGGCAATACTCCTACAATGAGCAGTTCTTC.

This clonotype has a count of ten or more. This chain links TRBV7-6 with TRBJ1-6; D not resolved. Germline V lookup: CDR1 SGHVS, CDR2 FNYEAQ. Trimming removed 8 bases at V and 0 bases at J, with 11 bases between. The CDR3 has 15 residues. CDR3 residues: CASAERSSYNSPLHF. In DNA form, the CDR3 reads TGTGCCAGCGCTGAACGGAGCTCCTATAATTCACCCCTCCACTTT. Supplemented by reference TRBV7-6 and TRBJ1-6, the full variable domain reads GAGVSQSPRYKVTKRGQDVALRCDPISGHVSLYWYRQALGQGPEFLTYFNYEAQQDKSGLPNDRFSAERPEGSISTLTIQRTEQRDSAMYRCASAERSSYNSPLHFGNGTRLTVT.

This clonotype was seen many times. The V call is TRBV6-2 or TRBV6-3, the J call TRBJ2-3; TRBD1 is a possible D gene (5 bases). The V gene lost 4 bases and the J gene lost 8 bases, with 10 bases spanning the gap. The CDR3 runs 12 residues. CDR1 and CDR2 (germline): MNHEY, SVGEGT. The CDR3 protein is CASSWGGATQYF. DNA for the CDR3: TGTGCCAGCAGTTGGGGCGGCGCTACGCAGTATTTT.

This chain connects TRBV18 to TRBJ2-1; the D is unclear. The CDR3 is 13 amino acids. The germline V and J ends were trimmed by 6 bases and 6 bases, with 12 bases remaining between them. Germline values: CDR1 KGHSH, CDR2 LQKENI. The DNA of the CDR3 is TGTGCCAGCTCCCCTAAGGGCGGCAATGAGCAGTTCTTC. Translation: CASSPKGGNEQFF.

This chain links TRBV6-1 with TRBJ1-2; D is unresolved. This CDR3 spans 14 amino acids. V lost 10 bases and J 5 bases, leaving 20 bases between the germline ends. Germline lookup yields CDR1 MNHNS and CDR2 SASEGT. The CDR3 region is CATKSDGVLYGYTF. In DNA, the CDR3 is TGTGCCACCAAATCCGACGGGGTTCTTTATGGCTACACCTTC.

For this clonotype: Germline is not matched at one junction end, which may reflect a read error. The chain is built from TRBV7-9 and TRBJ2-2; possibly TRBD1 or TRBD2 for D (6 bases each). The CDR3 has 14 residues. From germline, CDR1 is SEHNR and CDR2 FQNEAQ (reference sequence). The CDR3 region is CASSLRGDTGDLFF. The CDR3 DNA follows: TGTGCCAGCAGCTTACGCGGGGACACCGGGGACCTGTTTTTT. Variable domain in full (rest from reference TRBV7-9 and TRBJ2-2): DTGVSQNPRHKITKRGQNVTFRCDPISEHNRLYWYRQTLGQGPEFLTYFQNEAQLEKSRLLSDRFSAERPKGSFSTLEIQRTEQGDSAMYLCASSLRGDTGDLFFGEGSRLTVL.

This clonotype was counted ten times or more. The rearrangement links TRBV3-1 to TRBJ2-7, with D possibly TRBD2 on 5 matching bases. V was pared by 1 base and J by 4 bases, with 8 bases between. CDR1 LGHDT and CDR2 YNNKEL come from the germline V gene (reference sequence). The CDR3 loop spans 13 amino acids. CDR3 sequence reads: CASSQAGRYEQYF. CDR3 DNA: TGTGCCAGCAGCCAAGCGGGAAGGTACGAGCAGTACTTC.

The chain links TRBV7-2 to TRBJ2-7; D possibly uses TRBD1 or TRBD2 (6 bases each). The V gene's germline CDR1 is SGHTA and CDR2 FQGNSA. The CDR3 has 14 residues. V dropped 4 bases and J dropped 5 bases, with 15 bases sitting between them. The CDR3 here is CASSYIGGGHEQYF. CDR3 nucleotide sequence: TGTGCCAGCAGCTACATTGGAGGGGGACACGAGCAGTACTTC.

The rearrangement joins TRBV20-1 to TRBJ2-3; TRBD2 matches at 9 bases. J was trimmed by 2 bases and V by 7 bases; bases with no gene match: 13. Germline V gene sequence: CDR1 DFQATT, CDR2 SNEGSKA (reference sequence). CDR3 length: 16 amino acids. The CDR3 reads CSVLSGGPAVTDTQYF. For the CDR3, the DNA is TGCAGTGTCCTTAGCGGGGGTCCCGCCGTCACAGATACGCAGTATTTT.

As concerns this clonotype: A read error may explain this, as a much larger clone is one base away. The V gene is TRBV18, the J gene TRBJ1-1, with D possibly matching TRBD1 (6 bases). Germline V gives CDR1 KGHSH, CDR2 LQKENI. The CDR3 consists of 12 residues. The CDR3 here is CTSSPRTVEAFF. CDR3 bases: TGTACCAGCTCACCACGGACAGTAGAAGCTTTCTTT.

This clonotype was seen ten or more times. This chain uses TRBV10-2 with TRBJ2-7; 8 positions agree with TRBD2. Germline CDR1 WSHSY, CDR2 SAAADI. This CDR3 spans 14 amino acids. The V gene end was trimmed by 5 bases and the J gene end by 3 bases; junction bases not matched to a gene: 6. The CDR3, as DNA: TGCGCCAGCAGTTTAAGCGGGGGTATCTACGAGCAGTACTTC. Encoded protein: CASSLSGGIYEQYF.

This clonotype has a count of ten or more. One end of the junction does not line up with germline, which may come from a read error. The V call is TRBV4-1, the J call TRBJ1-2; D gene unclear. The CDR3 runs to 11 residues. In germline, CDR1 is MGHRA, CDR2 YSYEKL. The CDR3 DNA sequence: TGCGCCAGCAGCCACGAGAGGGCTCTCTCCTTC. Amino acid sequence: CASSHERALSF.

This clonotype was counted ten times or more. The genes are TRBV25-1 and TRBJ2-1, with D possibly matching TRBD2 (6 bases). V was trimmed by 5 bases and J by 10 bases, leaving 15 bases between them. Germline-derived CDR1 and CDR2 are MGHDK and SYGVNS. The length of the CDR3 is 13 residues. The CDR3 nucleotides are TGTGCCAGCAGTCCGCATCCCGGGAGAGAGCAGTTCTTC. It translates to CASSPHPGREQFF.

This clonotype has ten or more counts. The chain recombines TRBV11-2 with TRBJ2-2; D gene unclear. The CDR3 runs 12 residues. The V end was cut by 1 base, the J end by 7 bases, with 4 bases between. Germline CDR1 and CDR2: SGHAT and FQNNGV. The CDR3 nucleotides read TGTGCCAGCAGCTTAGCGGTCGGGGAGCTGTTTTTT. It yields the protein CASSLAVGELFF.

This clonotype was seen a few times. The chain recombines TRBV7-9 with TRBJ2-7, with D unclear. The CDR3 length is 11 residues. In germline, CDR1 is SEHNR, CDR2 FQNEAQ (reference sequence). The V gene lost 1 base and the J gene lost 7 bases, with 5 bases spanning the gap. The CDR3 sequence is CASSLGPEQYF. CDR3 sequence (DNA): TGTGCCAGCAGCTTAGGACCGGAGCAGTACTTC.

This clonotype was seen more than once but under ten times. This chain joins TRBV7-9 and TRBJ1-6, with 9 nucleotides matching TRBD1. CDR3 size: 16 residues. Germline values: CDR1 SEHNR, CDR2 FQNEAQ (reference sequence). The ends lost 5 bases at V and 11 bases at J; junction bases unmatched: 13. The CDR3 loop is CASSTMGQGGGAPLHF. CDR3 sequence (DNA): TGTGCCAGCAGCACCATGGGACAGGGCGGTGGGGCACCCCTCCACTTT.

This clonotype was found many times. The rearrangement links TRBV2 to TRBJ2-7, with 8 positions matching TRBD1. J gave up 0 bases and V 10 bases, and 5 bases lay outside the gene matches. This CDR3 contains 13 residues. Germline-derived CDR1 and CDR2 are SNHLY and FYNNEI. In DNA, the CDR3 is TGTGCCATCCAGACAGGGGCCTCCTACGAGCAGTACTTC. It encodes CAIQTGASYEQYF.

This clonotype has a count of ten or more. This chain connects TRBV7-9 to TRBJ2-3; tentatively, D is TRBD1 or TRBD2 (5 bases each). V lost 6 bases, J lost 1 base, and 17 bases lay in between. The germline V gene has CDR1 SEHNR and CDR2 FQNEAQ (reference sequence). The CDR3 is made up of 16 amino acids. The DNA for the CDR3 is TGTGCCAGCAGTTATCCCGGGACCCGGGGCACAGATACGCAGTATTTT. Translating it yields CASSYPGTRGTDTQYF. Full variable domain (remainder filled in from reference TRBV7-9 and TRBJ2-3): DTGVSQNPRHKITKRGQNVTFRCDPISEHNRLYWYRQTLGQGPEFLTYFQNEAQLEKSRLLSDRFSAERPKGSFSTLEIQRTEQGDSAMYLCASSYPGTRGTDTQYFGPGTRLTVL.

This clonotype was recorded a few times. V and J are TRBV2 and TRBJ1-6; maybe TRBD1 (5 bases). The CDR3 contains 15 residues. Trimming removed 6 bases from V and 6 bases from J, with 15 bases in between. Germline V gene data show CDR1 as SNHLY and CDR2 as FYNNEI. The CDR3 DNA reads TGTGCCAGCAGAGGACAACCGGGGCCTAATTCACCCCTCCACTTT. This encodes CASRGQPGPNSPLHF.

This clonotype has a handful of counts. This sequence joins TRBV6-6 and TRBJ1-1; perhaps TRBD1 as D (6 bases). Germline CDR1 MNHNY, CDR2 SVGAGI (reference sequence). V shed 7 bases and J shed 6 bases, with 15 bases lying between them. This CDR3 comprises 13 residues. The CDR3 sequence is CASKTGKDAEAFF. Here the CDR3 DNA reads TGTGCCAGCAAAACAGGGAAAGACGCTGAAGCTTTCTTT.

This rearrangement joins TRBV29-1 to TRBJ2-5; possible D gene TRBD1, 5 bases. V was clipped by 4 bases and J by 1 base, with 10 bases between them. CDR1 and CDR2 from the germline V gene are SQVTM and ANQGSEA. The CDR3 sequence is 13 residues long. The CDR3 nucleotides read TGCAGCGTTGGGGGCTCGCTCCAAGAGACCCAGTACTTC. This encodes CSVGGSLQETQYF.

This clonotype came up many times. J is TRBJ2-1 and V is TRBV20-1; maybe TRBD2 (7 bases). This CDR3 comprises 13 residues. V shed 3 bases and J shed 6 bases, with 12 bases lying between them. Germline CDR1 reads DFQATT; CDR2 reads SNEGSKA (reference sequence). CDR3 DNA: TGCAGTGCTAGGACGGGGGGCCTCAATGAGCAGTTCTTC. Translation gives CSARTGGLNEQFF.